The present TCR beta chain was sequenced within a study of cytomegalovirus exposure and HLA in healthy donors. Study-level information: Earlier results showed roughly 110 million unique TCR beta sequences derived from some 180 million T cells.

The PCR contained 60 Vbeta and 13 Jbeta primers. Assay: immunoSEQ multiplex PCR; the TCRdb copy retains only in-frame clones and omits some. The sample lists around 120,000 clones; 75% to 90% were seen once. To note about this clone: No antigen is known for it.

Findings and caveats of the study: Cytomegalovirus-associated TCR beta chains were listed, numbering over 150. Later analysis demonstrated an association between a missense DCLRE1C variant and TCR beta V- and J-gene trimming. An analysis was carried out at a later point. It showed that HLA-associated TCR beta chains were more clonally expanded than equally common non-associated chains.

There are 14 residues in the CDR3. Trimming at V came to 4 bases and at J to 8 bases, leaving 8 bases not matched to a gene. In germline, CDR1 is SGHTA, CDR2 FQGNSA. The genes are TRBV7-2 and TRBJ2-3, with TRBD2 matching 8 bases. The sample taken for sequencing was PBMCs. This TCR was sampled from a female donor in good health and CMV-seropositive. Here the CDR3 reads CASSSQRGTSTQYF. The CDR3, as DNA: TGTGCCAGCAGCTCCCAGCGGGGGACTAGTACGCAGTATTTT.